Following are 27 T cell receptor beta chains from one sample sequenced in a study of Tregs in tolerant kidney transplant recipients. Libraries were prepared by immunoSEQ multiplex PCR; TCRdb keeps only in-frame clonotypes and omits some of them. The sample shows 90,000 to 120,000 clones, around 91% of them seen only once. The specimen comprised CD4+ T cells from blood, sampled before the transplant. Source of these receptors: a human donor who received a combined kidney and bone marrow transplant.

The sample holds one count of this clone. The chain has TRBV10-1 and TRBJ1-5; the D gene is possibly TRBD1 (6 bases). V lost 4 bases and J 4 bases, leaving 11 bases between the germline ends. The CDR3 sequence is 14 residues long. CDR1 WNHNN and CDR2 SYGVQD come from the germline V gene (reference sequence). In DNA form, the CDR3 reads TGCGCCAGCAGTGGTGGACAGATGAATCAGCCCCAGCATTTT. This sequence encodes CASSGGQMNQPQHF.

This clone occurred a few times. The chain carries TRBV7-2 and TRBJ2-7; no clear D. V was shortened by 1 base and J by 0 bases, with 10 bases between the two germline ends. CDR3 size: 15 residues. The germline V gene has CDR1 SGHTA and CDR2 FQGNSA. DNA for the CDR3: TGTGCCAGCAGCTTAGGCATGGGCCGCTCCTACGAGCAGTACTTC. It is translated as CASSLGMGRSYEQYF.

This rearrangement joins TRBV5-1 to TRBJ2-1, with 8 bases lining up with TRBD1. The V and J ends lost 6 bases and 6 bases, in that order; junction bases with no gene match: 5. The CDR3 covers 13 residues. Germline CDR1 reads SGHRS; CDR2 reads YFSETQ. CDR3 in amino acids: CASNFQGANEQFF. DNA for the CDR3: TGCGCCAGCAATTTCCAGGGGGCCAATGAGCAGTTCTTC.

The rearrangement joins TRBV10-2 to TRBJ2-3; 11 positions match TRBD2. V gave up 7 bases and J gave up 1 base; unmatched junction bases: 4. The CDR3 totals 15 residues. Germline V CDR1 and CDR2: WSHSY, SAAADI. Here the CDR3 reads CASTLGLAGTDTQYF. DNA for the CDR3: TGCGCCAGCACTTTGGGACTAGCGGGCACAGATACGCAGTATTTT.

The chain carries TRBV5-1 and TRBJ2-3; possibly TRBD1 for D (6 bases). The CDR3 is 15 amino acids. The germline gives CDR1 SGHRS, CDR2 YFSETQ. Trimming removed 3 bases from V and 4 bases from J, with 15 bases in between. Here the CDR3 DNA reads TGCGCCAGCAGCTCGACCCTGACAGGTCCAGATACGCAGTATTTT. Amino acids: CASSSTLTGPDTQYF.

The chain carries TRBV10-1 and TRBJ2-5; D call uncertain. Trimming pared 0 bases from V and 5 bases from J, leaving 4 bases between. In germline, CDR1 is WNHNN, CDR2 SYGVQD (reference sequence). The CDR3 is 12 residues long. As DNA, the CDR3 is TGCGCCAGCAGTGAGTCTCGGGAGACCCAGTACTTC. Protein sequence: CASSESRETQYF.

This clone was picked up one time. In DNA form, the CDR3 reads TGTGCCAGTACCCCAGGACAGGGGCCGAACACTGAAGCTTTCTTT. Translation gives CASTPGQGPNTEAFF. The chain employs TRBV19 and TRBJ1-1, with 9 positions matching TRBD1. The CDR3 is 15 residues long. CDR1 is LNHDA and CDR2 is SQIVND in the germline V gene (reference sequence). Trimming cost V 7 bases and J 1 base; bases outside gene matches: 7.

The chain joins TRBV21-1 to TRBJ2-7; the table assigns TRBD1, which was not confirmed against the DNA. TRBV21-1 is recorded as a pseudogene. This CDR3 has 13 amino acids. CDR3 bases: TGTGCCAGCAGCAAAGGGGACAACTACGAGCAGTACTTC. This sequence encodes CASSKGDNYEQYF.

In this sample, this clone turned up once. This chain uses TRBV5-1 with TRBJ2-5, with TRBD1 matching over 10 bases. The CDR3 length is 14 residues. Germline values: CDR1 SGHRS, CDR2 YFSETQ. With V trimmed by 3 bases and J by 4 bases, 3 bases remained unmatched. The CDR3 nucleotides read TGCGCCAGCAGCTCCAGACAGGGGGCAGAGACCCAGTACTTC. The encoded protein is CASSSRQGAETQYF. Full variable domain (remainder filled in from reference TRBV5-1 and TRBJ2-5): KAGVTQTPRYLIKTRGQQVTLSCSPISGHRSVSWYQQTPGQGLQFLFEYFSETQRNKGNFPGRFSGRQFSNSRSEMNVSTLELGDSALYLCASSSRQGAETQYFGPGTRLLVL.

This clone was picked up a small number of times. The V gene is TRBV9, the J gene TRBJ1-2; TRBD1 matches at 10 bases. Germline V CDR1 and CDR2: SGDLS, YYNGEE. The CDR3 covers 13 residues. V shed 5 bases, J shed 7 bases, and the junction held 5 bases outside the gene matches. DNA of the CDR3: TGTGCCAGCAGTGGGACAGGGGCGAGTGGCTACACCTTC. Translated, it gives CASSGTGASGYTF. The complete variable domain, with remaining parts taken from reference TRBV9 and TRBJ1-2, reads DSGVTQTPKHLITATGQRVTLRCSPRSGDLSVYWYQQSLDQGLQFLIQYYNGEERAKGNILERFSAQQFPDLHSELNLSSLELGDSALYFCASSGTGASGYTFGSGTRLTVV.

The genes are TRBV6-4 and TRBJ2-1; 7 positions match TRBD2. This CDR3 comprises 15 residues. CDR1 is MRHNA, CDR2 SNTAGT, per germline. With V trimmed by 6 bases and J by 0 bases, 5 bases remained unmatched. Here the CDR3 DNA reads TGTGCCAGCAGCCTCCGGGGGGACTCCTACAATGAGCAGTTCTTC. Protein: CASSLRGDSYNEQFF.

This clone has just one count. The chain links TRBV19 to TRBJ2-7; weak D call: TRBD1 (5 bases). Germline V gene lookup returns CDR1 LNHDA and CDR2 SQIVND (reference sequence). Trimming removed 1 base from V and 3 bases from J, with 7 bases in between. This CDR3 is built from 13 residues. The DNA of the CDR3 is TGTGCCAGTAGTATAGCTACAGGCTACGAGCAGTACTTC. It encodes CASSIATGYEQYF.

The chain carries TRBV15 and TRBJ1-4; 9 nucleotides agree with TRBD1. Trimming removed 2 bases from V and 7 bases from J; junction bases left unmatched: 5. Germline CDR1 is LNHNV and CDR2 is YYDKDF (reference sequence). The CDR3 extends over 15 amino acids. The CDR3 DNA is TGTGCCACCAGCAGAACAGGGGGCAGGGGTGAAAAACTGTTTTTT. Encoded protein: CATSRTGGRGEKLFF.

The chain has TRBV19 and TRBJ1-1; D is perhaps TRBD1 (5 bases). CDR3 length: 14 residues. V was cut by 5 bases and J by 4 bases, with 14 bases left in between. CDR1 LNHDA and CDR2 SQIVND come from the germline V gene (reference sequence). In DNA, the CDR3 is TGTGCCAGTAGTCCCCTCAGGGTAATCACTGAAGCTTTCTTT. It specifies CASSPLRVITEAFF.

The genes are TRBV7-2 and TRBJ1-1; D might be TRBD1 (5 bases). Per the germline V gene, CDR1 is SGHTA and CDR2 is FQGNSA. Trimming removed 2 bases from V and 0 bases from J, with 19 bases in between. The CDR3 has 18 residues. The CDR3, as DNA: TGTGCCAGCAGCTTATTTATTAGGAGGGGTCTCGTGAACACTGAAGCTTTCTTT. This translates into CASSLFIRRGLVNTEAFF.

This clone was observed once. The chain has TRBV11-2 and TRBJ1-1; TRBD1 aligns across 10 bases. The CDR3 is 18 residues long. The V gene's germline CDR1 is SGHAT and CDR2 FQNNGV. The trim removed 3 bases at V and 4 bases at J, leaving 14 bases unmatched. CDR3 sequence: CASSLVRQGAGMVTEAFF. DNA for the CDR3: TGTGCCAGCAGCTTGGTCCGACAGGGGGCTGGCATGGTCACTGAAGCTTTCTTT.

The chain employs TRBV5-1 and TRBJ2-3; TRBD2 agrees at 12 bases. The junction had 11 bases not matched to a gene; V was cut back by 0 bases and J by 6 bases. Per germline, CDR1 SGHRS and CDR2 YFSETQ. The CDR3 has 18 residues. Here the CDR3 reads CASSLGLAGASYRDTQYF. The CDR3 DNA reads TGCGCCAGCAGCTTGGGACTAGCGGGGGCGTCATACCGGGATACGCAGTATTTT.

This clone appeared a single time. The V and J genes are TRBV7-9 and TRBJ1-1, with 9 positions matching TRBD1. CDR1 SEHNR and CDR2 FQNEAQ come from the germline V gene (reference sequence). The CDR3 loop spans 12 amino acids. Trimming took 5 bases from V and 11 from J; bases not matched to a gene: 6. The CDR3 loop reads CASSLGTGLAFF. In DNA form, the CDR3 reads TGTGCCAGCAGCCTCGGGACAGGGCTGGCTTTCTTT. The full variable domain, its missing parts supplied by reference TRBV7-9 and TRBJ1-1, is DTGVSQNPRHKITKRGQNVTFRCDPISEHNRLYWYRQTLGQGPEFLTYFQNEAQLEKSRLLSDRFSAERPKGSFSTLEIQRTEQGDSAMYLCASSLGTGLAFFGQGTRLTVV.

The chain uses TRBV5-1 and TRBJ2-1, with TRBD2 matching over 11 bases. The CDR3 has 15 residues. In germline, CDR1 is SGHRS, CDR2 YFSETQ. Trimming cost V 4 bases and J 5 bases; bases outside gene matches: 5. In DNA form, the CDR3 reads TGCGCCAGCAGCGCCGGGACTAGCGGTAACAATGAGCAGTTCTTC. Protein: CASSAGTSGNNEQFF.

The V call is TRBV7-2, the J call TRBJ2-1, with D possibly matching TRBD2 (5 bases). The CDR3 totals 15 residues. The V end lost 5 bases, the J end lost 1 base, and 12 bases lay between the germline ends. Germline V gene data show CDR1 as SGHTA and CDR2 as FQGNSA. CDR3 loop: CASSPAGRSYNEQFF. CDR3 DNA: TGTGCCAGCAGCCCGGCGGGCCGATCCTACAATGAGCAGTTCTTC.

The CDR3 bases are TGCGCCAGCAGCTTGGGACGGGGCACAGATACGCAGTATTTT. Translated, it gives CASSLGRGTDTQYF. V usage is TRBV5-1 and J usage is TRBJ2-3; D uncertain. Deletions cut 0 bases from V and 1 base from J, with 6 bases between. CDR3 length equals 14 residues. Germline CDR1 is SGHRS and CDR2 is YFSETQ.

The V and J genes are TRBV6-5 and TRBJ2-3, with 7 bases matching TRBD2. There are 13 residues in the CDR3. CDR1 MNHEY and CDR2 SVGAGI come from the germline V gene. Trimming at V came to 8 bases and at J to 4 bases, leaving 6 bases not matched to a gene. The CDR3 loop is CASGLGDADTQYF. CDR3 sequence (DNA): TGTGCCAGCGGACTAGGAGACGCAGATACGCAGTATTTT.

This chain connects TRBV11-2 to TRBJ2-7; D is possibly TRBD2 (5 bases). Germline-derived CDR1 and CDR2 are SGHAT and FQNNGV. The CDR3 is made up of 16 amino acids. Trimming cost V 4 bases and J 4 bases, with 20 bases left between them. CDR3 residues: CASSSSPGAGEYEQYF. The CDR3 DNA is TGTGCCAGCAGCTCATCTCCGGGCGCCGGGGAGTACGAGCAGTACTTC.

The chain couples TRBV28 to TRBJ2-2; 11 nucleotides line up with TRBD2. CDR1 is MDHEN and CDR2 is SYDVKM in the germline V gene. The CDR3 loop spans 16 amino acids. With V trimmed by 5 bases and J by 5 bases, 7 bases remained unmatched. In DNA, the CDR3 is TGTGCCAGCAGTCTGTGGGGGACTAGCGGAACCGGGGAGCTGTTTTTT. Translated: CASSLWGTSGTGELFF.

This sequence joins TRBV6-5 and TRBJ2-7; maybe TRBD1 (7 bases). V dropped 7 bases and J dropped 0 bases, with 16 bases sitting between them. Per germline, CDR1 MNHEY and CDR2 SVGAGI. The CDR3 has 15 residues. The CDR3 DNA follows: TGTGCCAGCACCCAGGGGGGTTTGGGCTCCTACGAGCAGTACTTC. Translated, it gives CASTQGGLGSYEQYF.

V usage is TRBV14 and J usage is TRBJ1-4, with D perhaps TRBD1 (5 bases). The CDR3 spans 15 residues. Germline CDR1 reads SGHDN; CDR2 reads FVKESK. The V and J ends lost 4 bases and 4 bases respectively, with 13 bases between them. CDR3 nucleotide sequence: TGTGCCAGCAGCCCTGGACAAGTCCTTAATGAAAAACTGTTTTTT. Translating it yields CASSPGQVLNEKLFF.

The chain is built from TRBV5-1 and TRBJ2-5; a possible D gene is TRBD1 (5 bases). Germline CDR1 SGHRS, CDR2 YFSETQ. The V end lost 4 bases, the J end lost 2 bases, and 15 bases lay between the germline ends. The CDR3 runs to 15 residues. The CDR3 coding sequence is TGCGCCAGCAGCCTTCCCTCAGGGAAGCAAGAGACCCAGTACTTC. Translated, it gives CASSLPSGKQETQYF.